Shown below are 12 T cell receptor beta chains from a single sample sequenced in a study of T cell responses to AZD1222 COVID-19 vaccine listed by TCRdb under 2021. The sample's time point, from its label and the paper: baseline before first vaccination. Library construction relied on the immunoSEQ multiplex PCR assay. TCRdb obtained this table from immuneACCESS and retained in-frame rearrangements with V and J assigned. These tables miss some clones; where compared with another copy, unresolved V genes account for less than half of the shortfall, and the remainder is unexplained. The sample profile shows roughly 150,000 clones; around 90% of them were found once. The leading ten clones occupy approximately 3.4% of the sample. The sequenced sample was peripheral blood, obtained on day 0 of AZD1222 vaccination. The receptors shown here come from an adult in good health.

The chain employs TRBV15 and TRBJ2-1; TRBD2 agrees at 8 bases. CDR3 length: 15 amino acids. V was clipped by 4 bases and J by 6 bases; unmatched bases: 8. Germline CDR1 is LNHNV and CDR2 is YYDKDF (reference sequence). CDR3 nucleotides: TGTGCCACCAGCACCTCCAGCGGGAGCATCAATGAGCAGTTCTTC. Translating gives CATSTSSGSINEQFF.

The chain employs TRBV4-2 and TRBJ1-4; D uncertain. Trimming cost V 0 bases and J 6 bases, with 14 bases left between them. Germline lookup yields CDR1 LGHNA and CDR2 YNFKEQ. The CDR3 extends over 16 amino acids. The CDR3 coding sequence is TGTGCCAGCAGCCAAGATGAGGTACAGCATTATGAAAAACTGTTTTTT. Amino acid sequence: CASSQDEVQHYEKLFF.

This clone was recorded once. The gene calls are TRBV6-2 or TRBV6-3 and TRBJ1-5; D is possibly TRBD1 (5 bases). CDR1 and CDR2 from the germline V gene are MNHEY and SVGEGT. Trimming pared 0 bases from V and 3 bases from J, leaving 12 bases between. The CDR3 extends over 16 amino acids. Here the CDR3 reads CASSYSSRAPNQPQHF. CDR3 DNA sequence: TGTGCCAGCAGTTACTCGAGCAGGGCCCCCAATCAGCCCCAGCATTTT.

The V gene is TRBV6-1, the J gene TRBJ2-7; the match to TRBD2 covers 8 bases. Trimming took 3 bases from V and 6 from J; bases not matched to a gene: 7. The CDR3 covers 14 residues. The V gene's germline CDR1 is MNHNS and CDR2 SASEGT. DNA of the CDR3: TGTGCCAGCAGTGATGGTTTAGCGGGAATCGAGCAGTACTTC. It yields the protein CASSDGLAGIEQYF.

The chain has TRBV27 and TRBJ1-1; 8 bases agree with TRBD1. The germline V gene encodes CDR1 MNHEY and CDR2 SMNVEV (reference sequence). This CDR3 has 13 amino acids. V lost 6 bases to trimming and J lost 5 bases; unmatched junction nucleotides: 5. The DNA of the CDR3 is TGTGCCAGCAGCTCAGACAGGGGAACTGAAGCTTTCTTT. As protein: CASSSDRGTEAFF.

This chain connects TRBV7-2 to TRBJ2-4; TRBD1 aligns across 8 bases. CDR1 and CDR2 (germline): SGHTA, FQGNSA. The CDR3 totals 19 residues. With 4 bases clipped from V and 1 base from J, the junction kept 15 bases outside the gene matches. CDR3 sequence: CASSSRTGKGGGAKNIQYF. For the CDR3, the DNA is TGTGCCAGCAGCTCCCGGACAGGGAAGGGGGGAGGCGCCAAAAACATTCAGTACTTC. Full variable domain (outside the CDR3, taken from reference TRBV7-2 and TRBJ2-4): GAGVSQSPSNKVTEKGKDVELRCDPISGHTALYWYRQSLGQGLEFLIYFQGNSAPDKSGLPSDRFSAERTGGSVSTLTIQRTQQEDSAVYLCASSSRTGKGGGAKNIQYFGAGTRLSVL.

The gene calls are TRBV28 and TRBJ1-6; no firm D call. The CDR3 extends over 11 amino acids. Deletions cut 5 bases from V and 12 bases from J, with 8 bases between. CDR1 is MDHEN, CDR2 SYDVKM, per germline. The CDR3 DNA follows: TGTGCCAGCAGTGACATGGGACCCCTCCACTTT. Encoded protein: CASSDMGPLHF.

The chain couples TRBV28 to TRBJ1-2, with D unresolved. With 1 base removed from V and 2 bases from J, the gap between germline ends came to 11 bases. CDR1 is MDHEN, CDR2 SYDVKM, per germline. The CDR3 is 15 amino acids. This chain's CDR3 is CASSLSSDMNYGYTF. In DNA form, the CDR3 reads TGTGCCAGCAGTTTATCCTCAGACATGAACTATGGCTACACCTTC.

The chain couples TRBV5-1 to TRBJ2-7; D perhaps matches TRBD2 (6 bases). Germline CDR1 and CDR2: SGHRS and YFSETQ. This CDR3 has 15 residues. Trimming pared 0 bases from V and 0 bases from J, leaving 10 bases between. The CDR3 nucleotides read TGCGCCAGCAGCTTGGAGCTAGCGCCCTCCTACGAGCAGTACTTC. Protein: CASSLELAPSYEQYF.

CDR3 bases: TGTGCCAGCAGCCAAGAGGGAGGCGAGCAGTACTTC. Translating gives CASSQEGGEQYF. The gene calls are TRBV3-1 (or the pseudogene TRBV3-2) and TRBJ2-7; TRBD2 is a possible D gene (6 bases). Trimming cost V 0 bases and J 6 bases, with 6 bases left between them. The germline V gene encodes CDR1 LGHDT and CDR2 YNNKEL (reference sequence). The CDR3 has 12 amino acids.

The rearrangement links TRBV15 to TRBJ2-3, with TRBD2 matching 10 bases. V lost 4 bases to trimming and J lost 5 bases; unmatched junction nucleotides: 6. Per germline, CDR1 LNHNV and CDR2 YYDKDF (reference sequence). This CDR3 comprises 15 residues. DNA for the CDR3: TGTGCCACCAGCATTATTAGCGGGAGGTTAGATACGCAGTATTTT. Protein sequence: CATSIISGRLDTQYF.

V and J are TRBV12-3 or TRBV12-4 and TRBJ2-5, with a weak D call TRBD1 (6 bases). The CDR3 spans 13 residues. Deletions cut 7 bases from V and 5 bases from J, with 14 bases between. This chain's CDR3 is CASNPQGLETQYF. CDR3 nucleotide sequence: TGTGCCAGCAATCCACAGGGTCTCGAGACCCAGTACTTC.